The 21 T cell receptor beta chains below were found in one sample sequenced in a study of CD8 T cells in Susac syndrome (dated by TCRdb to the late 2010s). Receptor amplification or capture employed the immunoSEQ multiplex PCR assay. RNA was extracted using the RNeasy kit, and about 0.45 to 1 ug of the RNA was reverse transcribed with random hexamers. Through fastp at Q25 and MiXCR, TCRdb rebuilt clones from the public reads, retaining in-frame beta chains. For every CDR3 protein sequence, its rows merge into one entry that carries the most common genes and DNA. The sample profile shows roughly 180,000 distinct CDR3 sequences; roughly 94% of them were found once. The top ten hold 0.099% of the sample. Sequenced input: CD4+ T cells from PBMCs. The receptors shown here come from a human donor with Susac syndrome.

The J gene is TRBJ1-1, the V gene TRBV24-1; tentatively, D is TRBD1 (5 bases). Germline assignment: CDR1 KGHDR and CDR2 SFDVKD. The CDR3 loop spans 11 amino acids. Trimming stripped 8 bases from V and 10 bases from J, with 13 bases between. The CDR3 sequence is CATMKGSAAFF. The CDR3 DNA sequence: TGTGCCACCATGAAGGGGTCGGCAGCTTTCTTT.

The V call is TRBV6-2 or TRBV6-3, the J call TRBJ2-7, with 10 bases matching TRBD2. This CDR3 contains 16 residues. The V and J ends lost 0 bases and 5 bases, in that order; junction bases with no gene match: 7. CDR1 MNHEY and CDR2 SVGEGT come from the germline V gene. The CDR3 reads CASSYSLAGVVHEQYF. The CDR3 nucleotides are TGTGCCAGCAGTTACTCTCTAGCGGGAGTAGTCCACGAGCAGTACTTC.

The chain has TRBV20-1 and TRBJ2-3; perhaps TRBD1 as D (6 bases). V lost 4 bases and J lost 4, with 18 bases in between. The CDR3 length is 15 residues. From germline, CDR1 is DFQATT and CDR2 SNEGSKA (reference sequence). CDR3 protein: CSATLSGGAADTQYF. CDR3 nucleotide sequence: TGCAGTGCTACCCTTTCTGGGGGCGCGGCAGATACGCAGTATTTT.

The chain is built from TRBV30 and TRBJ2-1; 8 bases agree with TRBD1. J gave up 7 bases and V 1 base, and 12 bases lay outside the gene matches. This CDR3 comprises 16 residues. Germline lookup yields CDR1 GTSNPN and CDR2 SVGIG (reference sequence). DNA for the CDR3: TGTGCCTGGAGTGCCTACAGGGGGGTCCCTCGAAATGAGCAGTTCTTC. Protein sequence: CAWSAYRGVPRNEQFF.

The CDR3 sequence is CSARETSGGLDSYNEQFF. The CDR3 bases are TGCAGTGCTAGAGAAACTAGCGGGGGCCTGGACTCCTACAATGAGCAGTTCTTC. The gene calls are TRBV20-1 and TRBJ2-1, with 11 bases fitting TRBD2. The CDR3 covers 18 residues. V shed 0 bases and J 0 bases; nucleotides not matched to a gene: 7. CDR1 and CDR2 from the germline V gene are DFQATT and SNEGSKA (reference sequence).

This chain connects TRBV19 to TRBJ1-5; no firm D call. V was pared by 7 bases and J by 6 bases, with 19 bases between. Germline V gene data show CDR1 as LNHDA and CDR2 as SQIVND (reference sequence). The CDR3 runs 15 residues. DNA of the CDR3: TGTGCCAGTACCCTGGTGGAGGGAGAGAGTCAGCCCCAGCATTTT. Amino acids: CASTLVEGESQPQHF.

The chain joins TRBV6-2 or TRBV6-3 to TRBJ1-5; D is undetermined. Germline CDR1 MNHEY, CDR2 SVGEGT. Trimming shortened V by 5 bases and J by 6 bases, and 14 bases separated the two germline ends. The CDR3 spans 14 residues. DNA for the CDR3: TGTGCCAGCAGTCCCGGTGGCGAAAGTCAGCCCCAGCATTTT. Translation gives CASSPGGESQPQHF.

In nucleotides, the CDR3 is TGCCAATCGACCAGGGGTGAACGGGACCAGCCCCAGCATTTT. Amino acids: CQSTRGERDQPQHF. V is TRBV20-1 and J is TRBJ1-5; a weak D match, TRBD1 (6 bases). This CDR3 comprises 14 residues. The germline V gene encodes CDR1 DFQATT and CDR2 SNEGSKA (reference sequence).

This chain uses TRBV4-2 with TRBJ1-3; perhaps TRBD1 as D (5 bases). CDR3 length: 20 amino acids. From germline, CDR1 is LGHNA and CDR2 YNFKEQ. The V and J ends lost 4 bases and 0 bases respectively, with 25 bases between them. Here the CDR3 DNA reads TGTGCCAGCAGCCGACATATGGAGGGGAAGGGGAGGAACTCTGGAAACACCATATATTTT. This gives the protein CASSRHMEGKGRNSGNTIYF.

The chain combines TRBV15 with TRBJ1-1, with 7 bases fitting TRBD1. Germline V lookup: CDR1 LNHNV, CDR2 YYDKDF (reference sequence). Losses at the gene ends were 3 bases for V and 11 bases for J; bases not matched to a gene: 9. The CDR3 is 13 residues long. The CDR3 is CATSRGKGQPAFF. CDR3 in DNA: TGTGCCACCAGCAGGGGTAAGGGACAGCCCGCTTTCTTT.

V gene TRBV6-1 combines with J gene TRBJ2-6; TRBD1 matches at 7 bases. The CDR3 has 16 residues. The V gene's germline CDR1 is MNHNS and CDR2 SASEGT. V gave up 6 bases and J gave up 0 bases; unmatched junction bases: 5. Here the CDR3 DNA reads TGTGCCAGCAGCCGACAGGGAACCTCTGGGGCCAACGTCCTGACTTTC. Translation: CASSRQGTSGANVLTF.

The chain is built from TRBV7-9 and TRBJ1-2, with D perhaps matching TRBD1 (6 bases). Germline-derived CDR1 and CDR2 are SEHNR and FQNEAQ (reference sequence). Trimming cost V 1 base and J 3 bases, with 12 bases left between them. The CDR3 extends over 15 amino acids. The CDR3, as DNA: TGTGCCAGCAGCTTAGTGGGGGGCAGAGACTATGGCTACACCTTC. This gives the protein CASSLVGGRDYGYTF.

This chain links TRBV11-2 with TRBJ1-4; no clear D gene. Deletions cut 1 base from V and 0 bases from J, with 15 bases between. Germline V gene sequence: CDR1 SGHAT, CDR2 FQNNGV. This CDR3 is built from 18 residues. CDR3 protein: CASSLVLRHFATNEKLFF. In nucleotides, the CDR3 is TGTGCCAGCAGCTTAGTATTGCGACACTTTGCAACTAATGAAAAACTGTTTTTT.

This rearrangement joins TRBV20-1 to TRBJ2-7; 11 nucleotides line up with TRBD2. Germline-derived CDR1 and CDR2 are DFQATT and SNEGSKA (reference sequence). V lost 6 bases, J lost 1 base, and 5 bases stayed unmatched. This CDR3 is built from 14 residues. The CDR3 DNA reads as TGCAGTGCCGGGACTAGCGGTAGTTCCTACGAGCAGTACTTC. Translated, it gives CSAGTSGSSYEQYF.

The chain is built from TRBV15 and TRBJ1-1, with 8 bases aligning to TRBD1. The V and J ends lost 0 bases and 7 bases, in that order; junction bases with no gene match: 7. This CDR3 has 15 amino acids. Germline assignment: CDR1 LNHNV and CDR2 YYDKDF (reference sequence). CDR3 coding DNA: TGTGCCACCAGCAGAGATCTGACAGGGGTTGGTGAAGCTTTCTTT. It encodes CATSRDLTGVGEAFF.

This CDR3 reads CASSLSPGGIGYTF. CDR3 coding DNA: TGTGCCAGCAGTTTATCCCCAGGGGGAATTGGCTACACCTTC. The rearrangement joins TRBV28 to TRBJ1-2; 7 nucleotides line up with TRBD1. The V segment lost 1 base and the J segment 7 bases; nucleotides outside the gene matches: 6. The CDR3 extends over 14 amino acids. CDR1 and CDR2 (germline): MDHEN, SYDVKM.

The CDR3 bases are TGTGCCAGCAGTTTAGGGCGCCGGAACTATGGCTACACCTTC. It specifies CASSLGRRNYGYTF. This sequence joins TRBV12-3 or TRBV12-4 and TRBJ1-2; D unclear. The CDR3 totals 14 residues. The V and J ends lost 1 base and 2 bases respectively, with 8 bases between them.

The V and J genes are TRBV21-1 and TRBJ2-5. TRBV21-1 corresponds to a pseudogene. The CDR3 runs to 11 residues. The CDR3 reads CASSKGGTQYF. CDR3 nucleotides: TGTGCCAGCAGCAAAGGGGGGACCCAGTACTTC.

The rearrangement links TRBV29-1 to TRBJ2-3, with D tentatively TRBD1 or TRBD2 (6 bases each). The germline V gene has CDR1 SQVTM and CDR2 ANQGSEA. V was cut by 7 bases and J by 0 bases, with 11 bases left in between. The CDR3 length is 13 residues. CDR3 nucleotide sequence: TGCAGCGAGAGGGGGACTAGCACAGATACGCAGTATTTT. Residues: CSERGTSTDTQYF.

This chain uses TRBV18 with TRBJ1-5; D call uncertain. The CDR3 covers 13 residues. Between the trimmed V and J ends, which lost 4 bases and 6 bases, there was a span of 10 bases. CDR1 KGHSH and CDR2 LQKENI come from the germline V gene. Written as DNA, the CDR3 is TGTGCCAGCTCACACGGGGAGGGTCAGCCCCAGCATTTT. It encodes CASSHGEGQPQHF.

The table lists this clonotype with a count of one. The CDR3 region is CAWSLTTTRGTEKLFF. In nucleotides, the CDR3 is TGTGCCTGGAGCCTTACAACGACAAGGGGCACTGAAAAACTGTTTTTT. This chain connects TRBV30 to TRBJ1-4; the D gene is possibly TRBD1 (5 bases). This CDR3 has 16 residues. The V end lost 3 bases, the J end lost 7 bases, and 21 bases lay between the germline ends. Looked up from germline, CDR1 is GTSNPN and CDR2 is SVGIG (reference sequence).